These 17 T cell receptor beta chains were all obtained from the same sample, sequenced in a study of Ad26.COV2.S vaccination and SARS-CoV-2 variants. Documented treatment: roughly 20 received Ad26.COV2.S at low or high dose, single or two shots; roughly five received placebo; per-sample allocation not given. Sampling occurred on day 63 after the first vaccine or placebo injection. Method: immunoSEQ multiplex PCR; TCRdb's copy keeps in-frame clones and lacks some. The sample comprises almost 400,000 clones, about nine tenths of which are singletons, and approximately 1.9% rests with the top ten. The specimen was peripheral blood, collected in a trial of Ad26.COV2.S vaccine versus placebo. The receptors come from a person aged 18-65 years who received the Ad26.COV2.S COVID-19 vaccine or a placebo.

This clone was detected once. The chain uses TRBV28 and TRBJ2-4; weak D call: TRBD1 (5 bases). The germline CDR1 and CDR2 sequences are MDHEN and SYDVKM. The V end was cut by 9 bases, the J end by 0 bases, with 9 bases between. This CDR3 region has 13 residues. CDR3 in amino acids: CASIGEAKNIQYF. CDR3 DNA: TGTGCCAGTATAGGGGAAGCCAAAAACATTCAGTACTTC.

V and J are TRBV3-1 (or the pseudogene TRBV3-2) and TRBJ2-5; no reliable D call. Germline V gene data show CDR1 as LGHDT and CDR2 as YNNKEL (reference sequence). V lost 0 bases, J lost 4 bases, and 9 bases lay in between. This CDR3 is built from 14 residues. The CDR3 DNA follows: TGTGCCAGCAGCCAAGAAGGGTGGCGAGAGACCCAGTACTTC. It is translated as CASSQEGWRETQYF.

The chain combines TRBV28 with TRBJ2-1; D might be TRBD2 (6 bases). This CDR3 comprises 14 residues. The germline gives CDR1 MDHEN, CDR2 SYDVKM. V lost 3 bases, J lost 2 bases, and 8 bases lay in between. The CDR3 region has the DNA TGTGCCAGCAGTTTTACGGGGGCCTACAATGAGCAGTTCTTC. It codes for CASSFTGAYNEQFF.

The CDR3 reads CASSSTGFTGELFF. The CDR3, as DNA: TGTGCCAGCAGCTCGACAGGATTCACCGGGGAGCTGTTTTTT. The chain links TRBV7-8 to TRBJ2-2; possibly TRBD1 for D (6 bases). The V gene lost 4 bases and the J gene lost 4 bases, with 10 bases spanning the gap. There are 14 residues in the CDR3. Germline-derived CDR1 and CDR2 are SGHVS and FQNEAQ.

The chain recombines TRBV11-2 with TRBJ2-5, with no clear D. The CDR3 runs to 16 residues. Germline CDR1 is SGHAT and CDR2 is FQNNGV. Trimming took off 1 base at V and 2 bases at J, with 14 bases between the two ends. CDR3: CASSLVVRVNQETQYF. The CDR3 DNA reads as TGTGCCAGCAGCTTAGTCGTTAGAGTCAATCAAGAGACCCAGTACTTC.

V is TRBV9 and J is TRBJ2-3; either TRBD1 or TRBD2 may supply D (6 bases each). Trimming stripped 6 bases from V and 6 bases from J, with 17 bases between. The CDR3 spans 14 residues. Germline CDR1 is SGDLS and CDR2 is YYNGEE. The CDR3 sequence is CASNKWGASDTQYF. The CDR3 nucleotides are TGTGCCAGCAACAAATGGGGGGCGTCCGATACGCAGTATTTT.

The chain employs TRBV5-1 and TRBJ2-7, with D perhaps matching TRBD1 (5 bases). Germline V gene lookup returns CDR1 SGHRS and CDR2 YFSETQ. V lost 0 bases and J 2 bases, leaving 9 bases between the germline ends. The CDR3 has 14 amino acids. CDR3 in amino acids: CASSLAGHPYEQYF. CDR3 bases: TGCGCCAGCAGCTTGGCTGGACACCCCTACGAGCAGTACTTC.

The genes are TRBV5-6 and TRBJ2-7; 7 bases are shared with TRBD1. This CDR3 contains 14 residues. The trim removed 4 bases at V and 4 bases at J, leaving 8 bases unmatched. Germline V gene sequence: CDR1 SGHDT, CDR2 YYEEEE. The CDR3 sequence is CASSMRTGRYEQYF. As DNA, the CDR3 is TGTGCCAGCAGCATGAGGACAGGTAGGTACGAGCAGTACTTC.

This rearrangement joins TRBV5-5 to TRBJ2-3, with D uncertain. The V gene lost 5 bases and the J gene lost 4 bases, with 8 bases spanning the gap. The germline V gene has CDR1 SGHKS and CDR2 YYEKEE (reference sequence). CDR3 size: 12 residues. In DNA, the CDR3 is TGTGCCAGCAGGGCTGAGGCAGATACGCAGTATTTT. Residues: CASRAEADTQYF. Filled out from reference TRBV5-5 and TRBJ2-3, the complete variable domain reads DAGVTQSPTHLIKTRGQQVTLRCSPISGHKSVSWYQQVLGQGPQFIFQYYEKEERGRGNFPDRFSARQFPNYSSELNVNALLLGDSALYLCASRAEADTQYFGPGTRLTVL.

The V and J genes are TRBV5-1 and TRBJ2-2, with TRBD2 identical over 14 bases. Germline V lookup: CDR1 SGHRS, CDR2 YFSETQ. Trimming took 4 bases from V and 2 from J; bases not matched to a gene: 7. CDR3 length: 18 residues. This CDR3 is CASSPPGTSGRNTGELFF. The CDR3 DNA is TGCGCCAGCAGCCCCCCCGGGACTAGCGGGAGAAACACCGGGGAGCTGTTTTTT.

This chain connects TRBV2 to TRBJ1-2; 7 bases agree with TRBD1. The CDR3 consists of 18 residues. Per germline, CDR1 SNHLY and CDR2 FYNNEI. V shed 6 bases, J shed 6 bases, and the junction held 22 bases outside the gene matches. CDR3 sequence: CASSAFLPTQGVIDGYTF. The CDR3, as DNA: TGTGCCAGCAGCGCTTTCCTGCCGACGCAGGGGGTAATCGATGGCTACACCTTC.

The chain uses TRBV5-5 and TRBJ2-2, with D perhaps matching TRBD2 (6 bases). V was cut by 3 bases and J by 6 bases, with 9 bases left in between. CDR3 size: 13 residues. Germline assignment: CDR1 SGHKS and CDR2 YYEKEE (reference sequence). CDR3 sequence (DNA): TGTGCCAGCAGCTGGGAGGTAGCCGGGGAGCTGTTTTTT. Encoded protein: CASSWEVAGELFF.

The chain joins TRBV5-4 to TRBJ2-1, with D possibly being TRBD2 (6 bases). CDR1 and CDR2 (germline): SGHNT, YYREEE (reference sequence). Deletions cut 6 bases from V and 6 bases from J, with 16 bases between. CDR3 length equals 14 residues. CDR3 in amino acids: CASTMRLAINEQFF. The CDR3 region has the DNA TGTGCCAGCACTATGAGGCTAGCGATCAATGAGCAGTTCTTC. The entire variable domain, with the rest obtained from reference TRBV5-4 and TRBJ2-1, is as follows: ETGVTQSPTHLIKTRGQQVTLRCSSQSGHNTVSWYQQALGQGPQFIFQYYREEENGRGNFPPRFSGLQFPNYSSELNVNALELDDSALYLCASTMRLAINEQFFGPGTRLTVL.

This clone was detected only once. The chain has TRBV7-2 and TRBJ1-5, with D unresolved. This CDR3 spans 13 amino acids. The germline V and J ends were trimmed by 0 bases and 5 bases, with 5 bases remaining between them. Germline assignment: CDR1 SGHTA and CDR2 FQGNSA. CDR3 residues: CASSLASYQPQHF. DNA for the CDR3: TGTGCCAGCAGCTTAGCCTCTTATCAGCCCCAGCATTTT.

This chain joins TRBV7-2 and TRBJ2-3; D gene unclear. The germline V and J ends were trimmed by 5 bases and 0 bases, with 9 bases remaining between them. The CDR3 is 14 residues long. The V gene's germline CDR1 is SGHTA and CDR2 FQGNSA. The CDR3, as DNA: TGTGCCAGCAGCACAACAACTAGCACAGATACGCAGTATTTT. Translating it yields CASSTTTSTDTQYF.

The CDR3 DNA reads TGCGCCAGCAGCTTGACAGGGTTCAGCACAGATACGCAGTATTTT. This translates into CASSLTGFSTDTQYF. V gene TRBV5-1 combines with J gene TRBJ2-3, with D tentatively TRBD1 (6 bases). Trimming cost V 1 base and J 0 bases, with 9 bases left between them. Germline V CDR1 and CDR2: SGHRS, YFSETQ. The CDR3 is 15 amino acids.

The chain combines TRBV9 with TRBJ2-6, with 7 bases identical to TRBD2. This CDR3 has 17 amino acids. Germline V gives CDR1 SGDLS, CDR2 YYNGEE. After removal of 4 bases from V and 4 bases from J, the junction contained 11 bases not matched to a gene. The CDR3 DNA sequence: TGTGCCAGCAGCCGCGGGGGAACTGCGGGCGGGGCCAACGTCCTGACTTTC. It translates to CASSRGGTAGGANVLTF.